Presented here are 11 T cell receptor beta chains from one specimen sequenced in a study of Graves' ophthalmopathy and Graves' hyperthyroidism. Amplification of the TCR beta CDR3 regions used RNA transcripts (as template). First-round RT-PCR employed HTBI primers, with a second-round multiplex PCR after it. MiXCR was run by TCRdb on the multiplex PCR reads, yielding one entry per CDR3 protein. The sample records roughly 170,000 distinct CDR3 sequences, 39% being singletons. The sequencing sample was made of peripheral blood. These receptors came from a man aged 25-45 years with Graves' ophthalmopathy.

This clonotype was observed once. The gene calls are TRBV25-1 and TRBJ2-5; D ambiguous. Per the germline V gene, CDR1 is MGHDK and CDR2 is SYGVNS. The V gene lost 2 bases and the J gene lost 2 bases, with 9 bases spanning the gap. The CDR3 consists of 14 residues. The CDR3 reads CASSEEGFQETQYF. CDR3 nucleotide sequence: TGTGCCAGCAGTGAAGAAGGGTTTCAAGAGACCCAGTACTTC.

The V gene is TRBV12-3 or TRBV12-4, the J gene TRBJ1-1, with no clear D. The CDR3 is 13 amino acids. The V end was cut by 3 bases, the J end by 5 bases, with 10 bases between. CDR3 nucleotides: TGTGCCAGCAGTTTGTTCGGAAGAACTGAAGCTTTCTTT. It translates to CASSLFGRTEAFF.

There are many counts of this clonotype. For the CDR3, the DNA is TGTGCCAGCAGCGTAGAAGGGGACGGGGAGACCCAGTACTTC. Translation: CASSVEGDGETQYF. V gene TRBV9 combines with J gene TRBJ2-5, with D perhaps matching TRBD1 or TRBD2 (5 bases each). The V and J ends lost 0 bases and 5 bases respectively, with 11 bases between them. The germline V gene has CDR1 SGDLS and CDR2 YYNGEE. The CDR3 extends over 14 amino acids.

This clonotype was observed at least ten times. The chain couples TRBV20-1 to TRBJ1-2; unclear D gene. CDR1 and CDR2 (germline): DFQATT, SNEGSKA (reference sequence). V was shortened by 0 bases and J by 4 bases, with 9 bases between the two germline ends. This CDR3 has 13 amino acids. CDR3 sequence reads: CSARDSGFYGYTF. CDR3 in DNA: TGCAGTGCTAGAGATAGCGGTTTCTATGGCTACACCTTC.

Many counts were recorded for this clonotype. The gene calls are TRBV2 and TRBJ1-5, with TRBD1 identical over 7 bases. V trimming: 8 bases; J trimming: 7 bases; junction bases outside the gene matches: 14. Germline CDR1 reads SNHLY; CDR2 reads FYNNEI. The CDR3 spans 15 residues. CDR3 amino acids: CASQRFPGGRQPQHF. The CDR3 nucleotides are TGTGCCAGCCAACGATTCCCAGGGGGACGGCAGCCCCAGCATTTT.

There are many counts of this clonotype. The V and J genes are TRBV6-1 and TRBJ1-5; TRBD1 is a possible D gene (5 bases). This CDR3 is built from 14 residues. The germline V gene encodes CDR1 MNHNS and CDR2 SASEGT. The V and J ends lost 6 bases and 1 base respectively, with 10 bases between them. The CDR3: CASSTGESNQPQHF. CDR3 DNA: TGTGCCAGCAGCACGGGGGAGAGCAATCAGCCCCAGCATTTT.

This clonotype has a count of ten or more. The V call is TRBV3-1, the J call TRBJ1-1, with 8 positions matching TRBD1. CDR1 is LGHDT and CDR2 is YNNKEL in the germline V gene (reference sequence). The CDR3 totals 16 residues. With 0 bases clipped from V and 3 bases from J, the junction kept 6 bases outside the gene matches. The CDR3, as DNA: TGTGCCAGCAGCCAAGAGGGCAGGGGGCGATACACTGAAGCTTTCTTT. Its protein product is CASSQEGRGRYTEAFF.

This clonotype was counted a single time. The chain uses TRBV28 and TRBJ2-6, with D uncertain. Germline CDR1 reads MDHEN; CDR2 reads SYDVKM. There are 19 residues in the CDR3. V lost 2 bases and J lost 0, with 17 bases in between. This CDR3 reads CASSLALVGSYSGANVLTF. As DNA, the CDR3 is TGTGCCAGCAGTTTAGCCCTTGTCGGTTCCTACTCTGGGGCCAACGTCCTGACTTTC.

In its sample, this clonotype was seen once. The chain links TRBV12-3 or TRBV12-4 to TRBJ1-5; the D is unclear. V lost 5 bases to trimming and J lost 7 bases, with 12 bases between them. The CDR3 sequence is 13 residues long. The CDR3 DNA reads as TGTGCCAGCAGTGCGGCCGGAAACCAGCCCCAGCATTTT. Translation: CASSAAGNQPQHF.

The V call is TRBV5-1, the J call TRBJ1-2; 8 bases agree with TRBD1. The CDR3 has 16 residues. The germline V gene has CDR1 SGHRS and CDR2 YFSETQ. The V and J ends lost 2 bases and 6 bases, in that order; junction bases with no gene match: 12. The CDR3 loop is CASSFWTGISLDGYTF. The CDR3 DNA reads TGCGCCAGCAGCTTTTGGACAGGGATCAGCCTTGATGGCTACACCTTC.

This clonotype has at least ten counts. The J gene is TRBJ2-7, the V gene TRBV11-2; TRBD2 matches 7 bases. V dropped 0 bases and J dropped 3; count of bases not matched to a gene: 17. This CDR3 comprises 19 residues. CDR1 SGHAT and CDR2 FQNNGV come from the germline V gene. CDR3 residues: CASSLDPRRAGVTSYEQYF. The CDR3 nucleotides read TGTGCCAGCAGCTTAGACCCCCGTAGGGCGGGAGTAACCAGCTACGAGCAGTACTTC.